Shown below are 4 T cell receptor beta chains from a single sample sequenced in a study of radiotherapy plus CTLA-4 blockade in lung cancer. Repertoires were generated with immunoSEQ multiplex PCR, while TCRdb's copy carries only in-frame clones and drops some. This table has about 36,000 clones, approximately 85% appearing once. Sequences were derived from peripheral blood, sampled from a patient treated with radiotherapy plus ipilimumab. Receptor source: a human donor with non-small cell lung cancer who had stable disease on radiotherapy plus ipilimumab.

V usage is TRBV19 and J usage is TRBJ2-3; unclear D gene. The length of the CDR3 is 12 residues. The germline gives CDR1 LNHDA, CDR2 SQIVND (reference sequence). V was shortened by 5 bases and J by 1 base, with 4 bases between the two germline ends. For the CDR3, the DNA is TGTGCCAGTAGTTCGGGCACAGATACGCAGTATTTT. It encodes CASSSGTDTQYF.

The CDR3 nucleotides are TGCGCCAGCAGTGAGGGACAGGGAAGGCCTTTCTTT. It yields the protein CASSEGQGRPFF. The genes are TRBV10-1 and TRBJ1-1; 8 bases are a match to TRBD1. Per the germline V gene, CDR1 is WNHNN and CDR2 is SYGVQD (reference sequence). J was trimmed by 12 bases and V by 2 bases; bases with no gene match: 5. This CDR3 is 12 amino acids long.

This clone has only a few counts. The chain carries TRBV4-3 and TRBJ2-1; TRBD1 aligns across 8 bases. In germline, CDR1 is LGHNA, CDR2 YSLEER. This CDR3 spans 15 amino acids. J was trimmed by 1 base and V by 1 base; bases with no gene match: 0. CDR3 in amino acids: CASSQGTGSYNEQFF. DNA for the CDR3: TGCGCCAGCAGCCAAGGGACAGGGTCCTACAATGAGCAGTTCTTC.

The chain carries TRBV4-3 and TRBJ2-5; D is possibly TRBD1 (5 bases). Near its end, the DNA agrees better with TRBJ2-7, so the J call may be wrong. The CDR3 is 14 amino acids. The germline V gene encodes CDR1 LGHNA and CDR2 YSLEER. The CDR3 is CASSQDIQGYEQYF. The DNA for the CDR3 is TGCGCCAGCAGCCAAGATATCCAGGGCTACGAGCAGTACTTC.